This T cell receptor beta chain was recorded in a study of shared clonotypes between healthy human individuals. Study-wide background: CD4 naive cells filled three plates per donor, CD4 memory three, CD8 naive two and CD8 memory one.

The V gene's germline CDR1 is LNHDA and CDR2 SQIVND (reference sequence). The ends lost 3 bases at V and 4 bases at J; junction bases unmatched: 9. The CDR3 is made up of 18 amino acids. CD45RO-negative, CCR7-selected cells formed the naive CD8 fraction, which excluded terminally differentiated effector memory CD45RA+ cells. The protocol was immunoSEQ multiplex PCR, while the TCRdb copy is restricted to in-frame clones and leaves out a portion. The repertoire holds 550,000 to 650,000 clones, with approximately 96% as singletons. The sample consisted of naive CD8+ T cells sorted from blood. This TCR was recovered from a woman in her 30s in good health. This sequence joins TRBV19 and TRBJ2-2; 12 nucleotides line up with TRBD1. For the CDR3, the DNA is TGTGCCAGTAGTATTGGGGCTTGGGACAGGGGGCGCACCGGGGAGCTGTTTTTT. Residues: CASSIGAWDRGRTGELFF. Filled out from reference TRBV19 and TRBJ2-2, the complete variable domain reads DGGITQSPKYLFRKEGQNVTLSCEQNLNHDAMYWYRQDPGQGLRLIYYSQIVNDFQKGDIAEGYSVSREKKESFPLTVTSAQKNPTAFYLCASSIGAWDRGRTGELFFGEGSRLTVL.